The 27 T cell receptor beta chains given below trace back to one sample, sequenced in a study of T cell responses to AZD1222 COVID-19 vaccine. The method was immunoSEQ multiplex PCR; TCRdb's version includes in-frame clones alone and lacks a portion of them. The sample comprises over 60,000 clones, around 86% of which are singletons, and 24% rests with the top ten. This specimen consisted of peripheral blood, obtained on day 0 of AZD1222 vaccination. The receptors shown here come from an adult in good health.

V and J are TRBV7-9 and TRBJ1-1; D is perhaps TRBD1 (5 bases). Trimming cost V 5 bases and J 8 bases, with 15 bases left between them. CDR1 and CDR2 (germline): SEHNR, FQNEAQ (reference sequence). The CDR3 totals 13 residues. CDR3 DNA: TGTGCCAGCAGCCCCATCGGGGGGGGAGAAGCTTTCTTT. Protein product: CASSPIGGGEAFF.

Worth noting for this clone: Other nucleotide sequences in the sample specify the same CDR3. This chain links TRBV6-5 with TRBJ1-5, with a possible D match to TRBD1 (6 bases). CDR1 and CDR2 (germline): MNHEY, SVGAGI. CDR3 length equals 13 residues. The V gene lost 7 bases and the J gene lost 5 bases, with 12 bases spanning the gap. The CDR3: CASTGGRDQPQHF. CDR3 coding DNA: TGTGCCAGCACTGGGGGGCGCGATCAGCCCCAGCATTTT.

This clone occurred once. This chain joins TRBV7-3 and TRBJ2-3; TRBD1 is a possible D gene (5 bases). The CDR3 runs to 16 residues. Germline V gene sequence: CDR1 SGHTA, CDR2 FQGTGA. Trimming took off 1 base at V and 2 bases at J, with 13 bases between the two ends. CDR3 coding DNA: TGTGCCAGCAGCTTAAGGGGCAACGGTGACACAGATACGCAGTATTTT. Its translation is CASSLRGNGDTDTQYF.

This clone was found once. The V call is TRBV19, the J call TRBJ1-3; a possible D gene is TRBD1 (5 bases). V was pared by 3 bases and J by 4 bases, with 16 bases between. CDR1 is LNHDA, CDR2 SQIVND, per germline (reference sequence). This CDR3 spans 16 amino acids. The CDR3: CASSIGAIRGGNTIYF. CDR3 nucleotides: TGTGCCAGTAGTATTGGCGCGATCCGGGGGGGAAACACCATATATTTT.

The chain carries TRBV6-5 and TRBJ2-7, with D possibly matching TRBD1 (6 bases). Per germline, CDR1 MNHEY and CDR2 SVGAGI. The CDR3 runs 14 residues. V was clipped by 0 bases and J by 4 bases, with 10 bases between them. CDR3 nucleotide sequence: TGTGCCAGCAGTTACTCGGGCAGGGGATACGAGCAGTACTTC. Translating it yields CASSYSGRGYEQYF.

The V call is TRBV4-1, the J call TRBJ2-2, with D maybe TRBD2 (5 bases). This CDR3 has 15 amino acids. Trimming stripped 5 bases from V and 7 bases from J, with 17 bases between. Germline V CDR1 and CDR2: MGHRA, YSYEKL. CDR3 coding DNA: TGCGCCAGCAGCTTAATAAGAAACAGCGGCGGGGAGCTGTTTTTT. It is translated as CASSLIRNSGGELFF.

The chain combines TRBV7-3 with TRBJ2-2, with TRBD1 as a possible D gene (5 bases). Germline-derived CDR1 and CDR2 are SGHTA and FQGTGA. Trimming pared 5 bases from V and 3 bases from J, leaving 10 bases between. There are 14 residues in the CDR3. The CDR3 DNA is TGTGCCAGCAGCCCGACCAGGGACACCGGGGAGCTGTTTTTT. Protein product: CASSPTRDTGELFF.

The chain has TRBV3-1 (or the pseudogene TRBV3-2) and TRBJ2-2, with 9 positions matching TRBD2. This CDR3 region has 18 residues. CDR1 LGHDT and CDR2 YNNKEL come from the germline V gene (reference sequence). V lost 0 bases to trimming and J lost 7 bases; unmatched junction nucleotides: 12. CDR3 sequence (DNA): TGTGCCAGCAGCCAAGATAGCTTGCTAGCGGGGCCCGGCGGGGAGCTGTTTTTT. Amino acids: CASSQDSLLAGPGGELFF.

The table lists this clone with a count of one. The V and J genes are TRBV5-1 and TRBJ2-2; D call uncertain. The CDR3 sequence is 14 residues long. Germline CDR1 and CDR2: SGHRS and YFSETQ. Trimming stripped 4 bases from V and 0 bases from J, with 7 bases between. The CDR3 loop reads CASSINSNTGELFF. CDR3 bases: TGCGCCAGCAGCATAAACTCGAACACCGGGGAGCTGTTTTTT.

Concerning this clone itself: This specimen includes other DNA sequences encoding the same CDR3. This chain connects TRBV30 to TRBJ2-2; D remains unclear. CDR1 is GTSNPN and CDR2 is SVGIG in the germline V gene (reference sequence). The CDR3 contains 12 residues. V dropped 1 base and J dropped 6 bases, with 6 bases sitting between them. The CDR3 DNA sequence: TGTGCCTGGAGTGCCGGTCCCGGGGAGCTGTTTTTT. This codes for CAWSAGPGELFF.

The chain couples TRBV5-3 to TRBJ2-7; D is ambiguous. TRBV5-3 is an ORF; its function is uncertain. The CDR3 loop spans 13 amino acids. V was pared by 0 bases and J by 0 bases, with 4 bases between. The DNA for the CDR3 is TGTGCCAGAAGCTTGGACAGCTCCTACGAGCAGTACTTC. This codes for CARSLDSSYEQYF.

This clone has a single count. The V gene is TRBV2, the J gene TRBJ1-1; 8 positions agree with TRBD1. The J segment lost 1 base and the V segment lost 6 bases, leaving 7 bases of the junction unmatched. The CDR3 is 15 residues long. Germline CDR1 and CDR2: SNHLY and FYNNEI. The CDR3 coding sequence is TGTGCCAGCAGCAGAAATCAGGGGGCGAACACTGAAGCTTTCTTT. As protein: CASSRNQGANTEAFF.

This chain connects TRBV5-6 to TRBJ2-3, with D perhaps TRBD2 (5 bases). The germline CDR1 and CDR2 sequences are SGHDT and YYEEEE. CDR3 size: 14 residues. Trimming removed 3 bases at V and 7 bases at J, with 15 bases between. Here the CDR3 reads CASSSPGLPYTQYF. CDR3 sequence (DNA): TGTGCCAGCAGCTCCCCAGGACTGCCTTATACGCAGTATTTT.

The chain carries TRBV4-2 and TRBJ1-2; 8 bases line up with TRBD1. V lost 4 bases, J lost 1 base, and 8 bases stayed unmatched. CDR1 and CDR2 from the germline V gene are LGHNA and YNFKEQ. This CDR3 contains 16 residues. CDR3 sequence: CASSPFDRGDNYGYTF. The CDR3 nucleotides are TGTGCCAGCAGCCCTTTTGACAGGGGCGATAACTATGGCTACACCTTC.

The V call is TRBV11-1, the J call TRBJ1-1; D ambiguous. The germline V gene has CDR1 SGHAT and CDR2 FQDESV (reference sequence). The V and J ends lost 5 bases and 2 bases respectively, with 6 bases between them. CDR3 length equals 12 residues. The CDR3 nucleotides read TGTGCCAGCAGCGTTGCCAACACTGAAGCTTTCTTT. This encodes CASSVANTEAFF. The entire variable domain, with the rest obtained from reference TRBV11-1 and TRBJ1-1, is as follows: EAEVAQSPRYKITEKSQAVAFWCDPISGHATLYWYRQILGQGPELLVQFQDESVVDDSQLPKDRFSAERLKGVDSTLKIQPAELGDSAMYLCASSVANTEAFFGQGTRLTVV.

CDR3 protein: CAWSARGSTYNEQFF. DNA of the CDR3: TGTGCCTGGAGTGCCAGGGGAAGCACGTACAATGAGCAGTTCTTC. The chain recombines TRBV30 with TRBJ2-1, with TRBD1 as a possible D gene (6 bases). Germline CDR1 GTSNPN, CDR2 SVGIG (reference sequence). Trimming removed 1 base at V and 4 bases at J, with 14 bases between. CDR3 size: 15 residues.

The rearrangement joins TRBV5-6 to TRBJ1-1; D gene unclear. With 5 bases removed from V and 11 bases from J, the gap between germline ends came to 16 bases. CDR1 and CDR2 from the germline V gene are SGHDT and YYEEEE. This CDR3 has 12 residues. CDR3 sequence (DNA): TGTGCCAGCAGGGTGAGAGGTGGAGGTGCTTTCTTT. This gives the protein CASRVRGGGAFF.

Points on this clone: The junction departs from germline at one end; a sequencing error may be responsible. Other DNA sequences of this sample code for an identical CDR3. The V and J genes are TRBV25-1 and TRBJ1-6, with D unclear. The CDR3 is made up of 14 amino acids. Germline V lookup: CDR1 MGHDK, CDR2 SYGVNS. The CDR3 DNA sequence: TGTGCCAGCAGGCGGAGCCTGACGGAATCACCTCTCCACTTT. Translated, it gives CASRRSLTESPLHF.

This chain uses TRBV11-3 with TRBJ2-1, with D tentatively TRBD1 (6 bases). This CDR3 region has 14 residues. The V and J ends lost 1 base and 5 bases respectively, with 9 bases between them. From germline, CDR1 is SGHNT and CDR2 YENEEA. This CDR3 is CASSLGTEDNEQFF. In DNA form, the CDR3 reads TGTGCCAGCAGCTTAGGGACAGAAGACAATGAGCAGTTCTTC. The whole variable domain, remainder taken from reference TRBV11-3 and TRBJ2-1, is EAGVVQSPRYKIIEKKQPVAFWCNPISGHNTLYWYLQNLGQGPELLIRYENEEAVDDSQLPKDRFSAERLKGVDSTLKIQPAELGDSAVYLCASSLGTEDNEQFFGPGTRLTVL.

The chain joins TRBV30 to TRBJ1-4, with TRBD1 matching over 8 bases. Germline assignment: CDR1 GTSNPN and CDR2 SVGIG (reference sequence). This CDR3 is 12 amino acids long. Unmatched junction bases numbered 0, after V lost 1 base and J lost 8 bases. Here the CDR3 reads CAWSGQGEKLFF. As DNA, the CDR3 is TGTGCCTGGAGTGGACAGGGGGAAAAACTGTTTTTT.

V is TRBV15 and J is TRBJ1-1; 7 bases map to TRBD1. The CDR3 runs to 15 residues. V shed 3 bases, J shed 4 bases, and the junction held 8 bases outside the gene matches. Germline-derived CDR1 and CDR2 are LNHNV and YYDKDF (reference sequence). CDR3 amino acids: CATSSGRGEGTEAFF. The CDR3 region has the DNA TGTGCCACCAGCAGTGGCAGGGGGGAGGGCACTGAAGCTTTCTTT.

The rearrangement uses TRBV25-1 and TRBJ2-6; D may be TRBD1 (6 bases). The CDR3 has 16 residues. Germline values: CDR1 MGHDK, CDR2 SYGVNS. The V end was cut by 10 bases, the J end by 4 bases, with 20 bases between. The CDR3 DNA is TGTGCCACCGGAGGAAGGGGGTTTTCGGGGGCCAACGTCCTGACTTTC. Its protein product is CATGGRGFSGANVLTF.

This clone appeared once. J is TRBJ1-4 and V is TRBV30; 8 nucleotides align to TRBD1. The CDR3 has 14 residues. The J segment lost 3 bases and the V segment lost 3 bases, leaving 3 bases of the junction unmatched. Germline lookup yields CDR1 GTSNPN and CDR2 SVGIG (reference sequence). This CDR3 reads CAWSRGQANEKLFF. DNA for the CDR3: TGTGCCTGGAGCCGGGGACAGGCTAATGAAAAACTGTTTTTT.

The V gene is TRBV10-3, the J gene TRBJ1-2; D is perhaps TRBD1 (6 bases). CDR3 length: 12 residues. Germline CDR1 reads ENHRY; CDR2 reads SYGVKD. V lost 6 bases, J lost 6 bases, and 11 bases lay in between. The CDR3 DNA follows: TGTGCCATCAGCCGTCCAGGGGATGGCTACACCTTC. It codes for CAISRPGDGYTF.

CDR3 protein: CASSSDLSGGRTDTQYF. The CDR3 nucleotides are TGTGCCAGCAGCTCAGACCTGAGCGGGGGCCGCACAGATACGCAGTATTTT. V and J are TRBV7-2 and TRBJ2-3; 8 bases agree with TRBD2. Trimming took 4 bases from V and 1 from J; bases not matched to a gene: 10. CDR1 and CDR2 from the germline V gene are SGHTA and FQGNSA. The CDR3 covers 17 residues.

The V call is TRBV20-1, the J call TRBJ1-1; possibly TRBD1 for D (5 bases). Germline V CDR1 and CDR2: DFQATT, SNEGSKA (reference sequence). Between the trimmed V and J ends, which lost 0 bases and 7 bases, there was a span of 6 bases. This CDR3 has 11 amino acids. The CDR3 DNA reads TGCAGTGCTAGAGACGACAGTGAAGCTTTCTTT. Its protein is CSARDDSEAFF.

V and J are TRBV6-1 and TRBJ1-3; 7 bases align to TRBD1. The CDR3 is made up of 16 amino acids. The germline CDR1 and CDR2 sequences are MNHNS and SASEGT. The V and J ends lost 4 bases and 0 bases, in that order; junction bases with no gene match: 6. The CDR3 DNA reads TGTGCCAGCAGTGCGGGACAGTTCAGCTCTGGAAACACCATATATTTT. Amino acid sequence: CASSAGQFSSGNTIYF.